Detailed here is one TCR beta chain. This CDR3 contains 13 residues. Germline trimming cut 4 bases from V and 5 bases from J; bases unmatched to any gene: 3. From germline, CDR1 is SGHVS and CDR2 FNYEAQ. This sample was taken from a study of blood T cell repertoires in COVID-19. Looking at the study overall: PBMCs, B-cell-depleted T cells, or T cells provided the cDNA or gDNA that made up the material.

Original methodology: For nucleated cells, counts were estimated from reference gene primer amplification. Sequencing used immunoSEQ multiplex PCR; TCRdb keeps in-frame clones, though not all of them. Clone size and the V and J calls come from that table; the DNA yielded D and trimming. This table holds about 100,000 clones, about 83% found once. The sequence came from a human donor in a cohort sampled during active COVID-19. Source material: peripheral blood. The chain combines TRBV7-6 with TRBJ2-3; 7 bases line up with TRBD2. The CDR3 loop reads CASSSERGDTQYF. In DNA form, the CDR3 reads TGTGCCAGCAGCTCTGAGCGGGGAGATACGCAGTATTTT.